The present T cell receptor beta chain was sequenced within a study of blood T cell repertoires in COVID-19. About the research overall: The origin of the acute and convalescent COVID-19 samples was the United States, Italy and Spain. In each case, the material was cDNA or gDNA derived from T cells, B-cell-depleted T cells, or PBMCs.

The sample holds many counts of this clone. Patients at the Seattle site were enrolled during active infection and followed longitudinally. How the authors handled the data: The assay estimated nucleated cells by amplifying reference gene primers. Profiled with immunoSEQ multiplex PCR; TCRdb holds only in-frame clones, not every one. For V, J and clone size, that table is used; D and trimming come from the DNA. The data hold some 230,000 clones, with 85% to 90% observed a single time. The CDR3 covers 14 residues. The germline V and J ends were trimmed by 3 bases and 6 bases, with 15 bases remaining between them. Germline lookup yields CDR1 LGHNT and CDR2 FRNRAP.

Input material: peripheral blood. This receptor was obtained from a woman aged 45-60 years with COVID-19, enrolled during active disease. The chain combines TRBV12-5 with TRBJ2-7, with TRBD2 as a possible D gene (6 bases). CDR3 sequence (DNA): TGTGCTAGTGGTTTAGGAGGGAACCTCGGCGAGCAGTACTTC. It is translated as CASGLGGNLGEQYF.